One sample yielded the 21 T cell receptor beta chains listed below, sequenced in a study of identical twins. From the 5' RACE reads, TCRdb called clonotypes with MiXCR, one entry per CDR3 protein. The data contain 450,000 or so distinct CDR3 sequences, 13% to 15% of them singletons. A further study also used this sample, focusing on yellow fever vaccine responses in identical twins.

The sequenced sample was CD4+ T cells sorted from blood. Every receptor here comes from a woman aged 18-29 years in good health.

This clonotype was counted many times. The genes are TRBV12-3 or TRBV12-4 and TRBJ1-5, with 8 positions matching TRBD1. The V segment lost 3 bases and the J segment 5 bases; nucleotides outside the gene matches: 3. The CDR3 loop spans 14 amino acids. Here the CDR3 DNA reads TGTGCCAGCAGTTTCGGACAGGGCCATCAGCCCCAGCATTTT. This translates into CASSFGQGHQPQHF.

This clonotype was picked up many times. Germline is not matched at one junction end, which may reflect a read error. The J gene is TRBJ2-1, the V gene TRBV11-2; either TRBD1 or TRBD2 may supply D (5 bases each). This CDR3 spans 13 amino acids. Germline-derived CDR1 and CDR2 are SGHAT and FQNNGV. Written as DNA, the CDR3 is TGTGCCAGCAGCTTAGAGGGGGACCCAAAGAGGCTCTTC. Protein: CASSLEGDPKRLF.

There are a few counts of this clonotype. The chain has TRBV20-1 and TRBJ2-2; TRBD1 or TRBD2 may be the D gene (5 bases each). This CDR3 has 17 residues. The germline V and J ends were trimmed by 1 base and 6 bases, with 21 bases remaining between them. Per germline, CDR1 DFQATT and CDR2 SNEGSKA (reference sequence). CDR3 in DNA: TGCAGTGCTAGAGGGGCCAAGGGGACGGGTGGGCCCGGGGAGCTGTTTTTT. Translated, it gives CSARGAKGTGGPGELFF.

This clonotype has more than one count but fewer than ten. The V gene is TRBV5-1, the J gene TRBJ2-1, with 8 nucleotides matching TRBD1. The CDR3 is 14 residues long. The V gene's germline CDR1 is SGHRS and CDR2 YFSETQ. Trimming at V came to 4 bases and at J to 4 bases, leaving 4 bases not matched to a gene. CDR3 DNA: TGCGCCAGCAGCAAGGACAGGGTGTACAATGAGCAGTTCTTC. Translating gives CASSKDRVYNEQFF. Using reference TRBV5-1 and TRBJ2-1 for the parts outside the CDR3, the full variable domain is KAGVTQTPRYLIKTRGQQVTLSCSPISGHRSVSWYQQTPGQGLQFLFEYFSETQRNKGNFPGRFSGRQFSNSRSEMNVSTLELGDSALYLCASSKDRVYNEQFFGPGTRLTVL.

This chain joins TRBV5-1 and TRBJ2-6; D uncertain. The CDR3 runs to 14 residues. The V end was cut by 9 bases, the J end by 1 base, with 11 bases between. From germline, CDR1 is SGHRS and CDR2 YFSETQ. The CDR3 sequence: CATRVGSGANVLTF. Written as DNA, the CDR3 is TGCGCCACCCGGGTTGGATCTGGGGCCAACGTCCTGACTTTC.

This clonotype was counted ten times or more. The chain recombines TRBV20-1 with TRBJ1-5, with D uncertain. The V end lost 0 bases, the J end lost 2 bases, and 14 bases lay between the germline ends. The CDR3 contains 16 residues. Germline V CDR1 and CDR2: DFQATT, SNEGSKA (reference sequence). Written as DNA, the CDR3 is TGCAGTGCTAGAGATTTCCCGGGAAGGGGCAATCAGCCCCAGCATTTT. Translated, it gives CSARDFPGRGNQPQHF.

In this sample, this clonotype turned up many times. This rearrangement joins TRBV12-3 or TRBV12-4 to TRBJ2-1; D call uncertain. The CDR3 is made up of 16 amino acids. V was trimmed by 0 bases and J by 2 bases, leaving 11 bases between them. The chain's CDR3 is CASSLASPGPYNEQFF. The CDR3 nucleotides read TGTGCCAGCAGTTTAGCGTCTCCAGGTCCCTACAATGAGCAGTTCTTC.

There are a few counts of this clonotype. The CDR3: CARPGHSYEQYF. DNA of the CDR3: TGCGCCAGGCCGGGACACAGCTACGAGCAGTACTTC. The rearrangement uses TRBV10-2 and TRBJ2-7, with D perhaps TRBD1 (6 bases). Trimming left V 9 bases short and J 3 bases short, with 12 bases between. There are 12 residues in the CDR3. Germline V gene sequence: CDR1 WSHSY, CDR2 SAAADI.

This clonotype came up a few times. J is TRBJ2-7 and V is TRBV20-1; D is unresolved. The germline V and J ends were trimmed by 6 bases and 6 bases, with 18 bases remaining between them. Germline V lookup: CDR1 DFQATT, CDR2 SNEGSKA (reference sequence). The CDR3 has 13 residues. The CDR3 DNA sequence: TGCAGTGCCCTCTCTGCTGGGGTGGGCGAGCAGTACTTC. Encoded protein: CSALSAGVGEQYF.

This clonotype was picked up a small number of times. The chain links TRBV2 to TRBJ2-7; 11 bases agree with TRBD1. The CDR3 extends over 13 amino acids. Germline V gene data show CDR1 as SNHLY and CDR2 as FYNNEI. The junction had 12 bases not matched to a gene; V was cut back by 9 bases and J by 11 bases. This CDR3 is CASGHAGTGGEYF. The CDR3 DNA follows: TGTGCCAGTGGACATGCCGGGACAGGGGGAGAGTACTTC.

This clonotype was counted a few times. This chain links TRBV11-2 with TRBJ2-1; 9 bases match TRBD2. Looked up from germline, CDR1 is SGHAT and CDR2 is FQNNGV. The trim removed 8 bases at V and 5 bases at J, leaving 10 bases unmatched. The CDR3 is made up of 15 amino acids. This CDR3 reads CASRTGGLAHNEQFF. CDR3 in DNA: TGTGCCAGCCGCACTGGGGGACTAGCACACAATGAGCAGTTCTTC.

This clonotype has just a few counts. The rearrangement joins TRBV10-3 to TRBJ2-1; 10 nucleotides match TRBD1. The CDR3 contains 13 residues. Germline trimming cut 2 bases from V and 8 bases from J; bases unmatched to any gene: 0. Germline V gives CDR1 ENHRY, CDR2 SYGVKD. CDR3 in amino acids: CAISEGQGDEQFF. CDR3 in DNA: TGTGCCATCAGTGAGGGACAGGGGGATGAGCAGTTCTTC.

This clonotype was seen many times. V usage is TRBV6-5 and J usage is TRBJ2-5; D gene ambiguous. Germline V gene lookup returns CDR1 MNHEY and CDR2 SVGAGI. The V gene lost 4 bases and the J gene lost 2 bases, with 17 bases spanning the gap. This CDR3 spans 16 amino acids. The CDR3 DNA is TGTGCCAGCAGTTCCAACAAGGCGAGAAGGCAAGAGACCCAGTACTTC. Protein sequence: CASSSNKARRQETQYF.

This clonotype showed up just a few times. The chain couples TRBV10-3 to TRBJ2-7; D remains unclear. Germline-derived CDR1 and CDR2 are ENHRY and SYGVKD. Between the trimmed V and J ends, which lost 7 bases and 6 bases, there was a span of 13 bases. This CDR3 has 12 residues. CDR3 residues: CAITTKTREQYF. CDR3 sequence (DNA): TGTGCCATCACGACCAAAACCCGCGAGCAGTACTTC.

The chain employs TRBV15 and TRBJ2-1; D is unclear. Trimming removed 7 bases from V and 4 bases from J, with 11 bases in between. The CDR3 totals 13 residues. Per the germline V gene, CDR1 is LNHNV and CDR2 is YYDKDF (reference sequence). The chain's CDR3 is CATTQVGYNEQFF. CDR3 bases: TGTGCCACCACCCAAGTGGGGTACAATGAGCAGTTCTTC.

This clonotype came up a few times. This rearrangement joins TRBV3-1 to TRBJ2-2; D is uncertain. The germline gives CDR1 LGHDT, CDR2 YNNKEL (reference sequence). V lost 11 bases and J lost 4, with 8 bases in between. This CDR3 contains 11 residues. DNA of the CDR3: TGTGCCGTCGGAACCACCGGGGAGCTGTTTTTT. It translates to CAVGTTGELFF.

The rearrangement uses TRBV11-2 and TRBJ2-3, with TRBD2 matching 11 bases. The V gene end was trimmed by 1 base and the J gene end by 1 base; junction bases not matched to a gene: 10. The germline V gene encodes CDR1 SGHAT and CDR2 FQNNGV. This CDR3 region has 19 residues. The CDR3, as DNA: TGTGCCAGCAGCTTAGGAGGTTTAGCGGGGGGGCTGGGCACAGATACGCAGTATTTT. Amino acids: CASSLGGLAGGLGTDTQYF.

This clonotype was seen a handful of times. The chain carries TRBV11-2 and TRBJ2-3; the D is unclear. Deletions cut 5 bases from V and 6 bases from J, with 18 bases between. Germline V gene sequence: CDR1 SGHAT, CDR2 FQNNGV. The CDR3 runs 15 residues. The CDR3: CASSPRLVSQDTQYF. CDR3 sequence (DNA): TGTGCCAGCAGCCCCCGACTTGTATCACAGGATACGCAGTATTTT.

The chain is built from TRBV6-5 and TRBJ2-7, with D perhaps TRBD2 (5 bases). This CDR3 has 14 amino acids. Trimming stripped 0 bases from V and 2 bases from J, with 8 bases between. Germline CDR1 is MNHEY and CDR2 is SVGAGI. The CDR3 DNA sequence: TGTGCCAGCAGTTACTCGACGGGGACCTACGAGCAGTACTTC. It encodes CASSYSTGTYEQYF.

CDR3 coding DNA: TGTGCCAGCAGCCGCGCCCGGGGGCGCGACACTGAAGCTTTCTTT. It codes for CASSRARGRDTEAFF. The gene calls are TRBV7-9 and TRBJ1-1, with D possibly TRBD1 on 6 matching bases. This CDR3 comprises 15 residues. Trimming left V 5 bases short and J 3 bases short, with 16 bases between. The germline gives CDR1 SEHNR, CDR2 FQNEAQ (reference sequence).

This chain joins TRBV20-1 and TRBJ2-1; 10 bases fit TRBD2. J was trimmed by 4 bases and V by 5 bases; bases with no gene match: 8. CDR3 size: 15 residues. CDR1 is DFQATT, CDR2 SNEGSKA, per germline (reference sequence). CDR3 in DNA: TGCAGTGCTCTTCTTGCTAGCGGGGGTTACAATGAGCAGTTCTTC. This sequence encodes CSALLASGGYNEQFF.